These 9 T cell receptor beta chains share one sample of origin, sequenced in a study of cytomegalovirus exposure and HLA in healthy donors. PCR used 60 Vbeta primers and 13 Jbeta primers. The repertoire was sequenced with immunoSEQ multiplex PCR; TCRdb's copy has only in-frame clones and lacks some. The data contain 95,000 to 150,000 clones, over 65% of them singletons. Material for sequencing was PBMCs. The receptors originated from a woman aged 40 to 55 in good health and CMV-seropositive.

Comment on this clone: Its ends do not fully match the called genes, so a read error is possible. The J gene is TRBJ2-5, the V gene TRBV7-7; D may be TRBD2 (6 bases). Germline V CDR1 and CDR2: SSHAT, FNYEAQ (reference sequence). The CDR3 is 13 residues long. The CDR3 loop is CASSLGLAETQYF. CDR3 bases: TGTGCTAGCAGCTTGGGCCTAGCGGAGACCCAGTACTTC. Full variable domain (outside the CDR3, taken from reference TRBV7-7 and TRBJ2-5): GAGVSQSPRYKVTKRGQDVTLRCDPISSHATLYWYQQALGQGPEFLTYFNYEAQPDKSGLPSDRFSAERPEGSISTLTIQRTEQRDSAMYRCASSLGLAETQYFGPGTRLLVL.

This clone has just a few counts. This chain connects TRBV6-5 to TRBJ1-3, with D unresolved. Germline CDR1 reads MNHEY; CDR2 reads SVGAGI. The CDR3 is 12 amino acids. The V gene lost 6 bases and the J gene lost 4 bases, with 7 bases spanning the gap. The CDR3 sequence is CASRGAGNTIYF. The CDR3 DNA reads TGTGCCAGCAGGGGAGCAGGAAACACCATATATTTT.

The CDR3 spells CASRLPPAGDPDTQYF. The CDR3 region has the DNA TGTGCCAGCAGACTCCCTCCAGCGGGGGACCCAGATACGCAGTATTTT. J is TRBJ2-3 and V is TRBV2; 8 positions match TRBD2. The CDR3 is 16 residues long. Germline assignment: CDR1 SNHLY and CDR2 FYNNEI. With 6 bases clipped from V and 4 bases from J, the junction kept 12 bases outside the gene matches. Full variable domain (remainder filled in from reference TRBV2 and TRBJ2-3): EPEVTQTPSHQVTQMGQEVILRCVPISNHLYFYWYRQILGQKVEFLVSFYNNEISEKSEIFDDQFSVERPDGSNFTLKIRSTKLEDSAMYFCASRLPPAGDPDTQYFGPGTRLTVL.

The V gene is TRBV5-1, the J gene TRBJ1-3; 9 bases are a match to TRBD1. V lost 1 base, J lost 1 base, and 6 bases stayed unmatched. The CDR3 sequence is 17 residues long. Per the germline V gene, CDR1 is SGHRS and CDR2 is YFSETQ. CDR3 loop: CASSLMIQGASGNTIYF. The CDR3 DNA sequence: TGCGCCAGCAGCTTGATGATACAGGGGGCGTCTGGAAACACCATATATTTT.

The rearrangement uses TRBV6-1 and TRBJ1-2; D gene uncertain. This CDR3 has 13 amino acids. The V gene lost 6 bases and the J gene lost 4 bases, with 12 bases spanning the gap. The germline CDR1 and CDR2 sequences are MNHNS and SASEGT. CDR3 sequence (DNA): TGTGCCAGCAGCCCGGAGTCCGGCTATGGCTACACCTTC. It encodes CASSPESGYGYTF.

The chain couples TRBV6-1 to TRBJ2-3; tentatively, D is TRBD1 (6 bases). From germline, CDR1 is MNHNS and CDR2 SASEGT. Trimming shortened V by 7 bases and J by 2 bases, and 16 bases separated the two germline ends. The CDR3 totals 15 residues. This CDR3 is CASTRMDSLTDTQYF. CDR3 nucleotide sequence: TGTGCCAGCACTCGAATGGACAGCCTCACAGATACGCAGTATTTT.

The gene calls are TRBV19 and TRBJ2-5, with TRBD2 matching 7 bases. Germline V gene data show CDR1 as LNHDA and CDR2 as SQIVND (reference sequence). The CDR3 runs to 14 residues. V lost 10 bases to trimming and J lost 5 bases; unmatched junction nucleotides: 13. This CDR3 is CATSDRGGEETQYF. In nucleotides, the CDR3 is TGTGCCACCTCAGACCGCGGGGGAGAGGAGACCCAGTACTTC.

The V call is TRBV6-5, the J call TRBJ1-3; weak D call: TRBD1 (5 bases). Germline assignment: CDR1 MNHEY and CDR2 SVGAGI. This CDR3 spans 15 amino acids. The V gene lost 5 bases and the J gene lost 0 bases, with 11 bases spanning the gap. The CDR3 bases are TGTGCCAGCAGTAGGGGCAGCATCTCTGGAAACACCATATATTTT. As protein: CASSRGSISGNTIYF.

V usage is TRBV10-3 and J usage is TRBJ2-1; 12 bases line up with TRBD2. Trimming removed 7 bases from V and 7 bases from J; junction bases left unmatched: 8. The germline gives CDR1 ENHRY, CDR2 SYGVKD. CDR3 length equals 15 residues. In nucleotides, the CDR3 is TGTGCCATCAAAACGACTAGCGGGGGTCGAAATGAGCAGTTCTTC. Translated, it gives CAIKTTSGGRNEQFF.